Listed below are T cell receptor beta chains from one sample, sequenced in a study of blood T cell repertoires in COVID-19. Assay: immunoSEQ multiplex PCR; the TCRdb copy retains only in-frame clones and omits some. This table holds roughly 200,000 clones, more than 75% found once. The specimen was peripheral blood. Receptor source: a person between 70 and 80 years old with COVID-19, enrolled during active disease. Both conserved end residues are part of each CDR3. A D gene is named only where the DNA matches it firmly. Size is omitted from some rows. Given values are once, few, many or a class for expanded clones.

J gene: TRBJ2-2
V gene: TRBV3-1/TRBV3-2
D gene: -
clone size: -
CDR3 DNA: TGTGCCAGCAGCCAAACAGGCAACACCGGGGAGCTGTTTTTT
CDR3 protein: CASSQTGNTGELFF

J gene: TRBJ2-7
V gene: TRBV3-1/TRBV3-2
D gene: TRBD1
clone size: -
CDR3 DNA: TGTGCCAGCAGCCAAACAGGGGGCGAGCAGTACTTC
CDR3 protein: CASSQTGGEQYF

J gene: TRBJ1-1
V gene: TRBV3-1/TRBV3-2
D gene: -
clone size: -
CDR3 DNA: TGTGCCAGCAGCTCCCGGACAGCCAACACTGAAGCTTTCTTT
CDR3 protein: CASSSRTANTEAFF

J gene: TRBJ2-3
V gene: TRBV5-1
D gene: -
clone size: -
CDR3 DNA: TGCGCCAGCAGCGGGACCGGGACAACTAGCACAGATACGCAGTATTTT
CDR3 protein: CASSGTGTTSTDTQYF

J gene: TRBJ1-2
V gene: TRBV7-9
D gene: TRBD1
clone size: -
CDR3 DNA: TGTGCCAGCAGCCCCCGGGACAGAGATCTCGGAGGCTACACCTTC
CDR3 protein: CASSPRDRDLGGYTF

J gene: TRBJ1-5
V gene: TRBV12-3/TRBV12-4
D gene: -
clone size: -
CDR3 DNA: TGTGCCAGCAGCAACAATCAGCCCCAGCATTTT
CDR3 protein: CASSNNQPQHF

J gene: TRBJ1-3
V gene: TRBV13
D gene: -
clone size: -
CDR3 DNA: TGTGCCAGCAGCTTAGGACAGACGAACTCTGGAAACACCATATATTTT
CDR3 protein: CASSLGQTNSGNTIYF

J gene: TRBJ2-1
V gene: TRBV18
D gene: TRBD2
clone size: once
CDR3 DNA: TGTGCCAGCTCACCACAGACTAGCGGGCGATACAATGAGCAGTTCTTC
CDR3 protein: CASSPQTSGRYNEQFF

J gene: TRBJ2-1
V gene: TRBV28
D gene: TRBD2
clone size: -
CDR3 DNA: TGTGCCAGCAGAACCCCCCTAGCGGGGGTCGGTGAGCAGTTCTTC
CDR3 protein: CASRTPLAGVGEQFF

J gene: TRBJ2-2
V gene: TRBV27
D gene: TRBD1
clone size: -
CDR3 DNA: TGTGCCAGCAGTTTACCGGGACAGGGCCCCACCGGGGAGCTGTTTTTT
CDR3 protein: CASSLPGQGPTGELFF

J gene: TRBJ2-3
V gene: TRBV9
D gene: TRBD2
clone size: -
CDR3 DNA: TGTGCCAGCAGCGAAAGACTAGCACTAGGGCTCACAGATACGCAGTATTTT
CDR3 protein: CASSERLALGLTDTQYF

J gene: TRBJ1-1
V gene: TRBV6-5
D gene: TRBD1
clone size: -
CDR3 DNA: TGTGCCAGCACCGGACCCAGGGGGCAGGGAGAAGCTTTCTTT
CDR3 protein: CASTGPRGQGEAFF

J gene: TRBJ1-1
V gene: TRBV19
D gene: -
clone size: -
CDR3 DNA: TGTGCCAGTAGTAGGCAGGGACAAGCGAACACTGAAGCTTTCTTT
CDR3 protein: CASSRQGQANTEAFF

J gene: TRBJ2-7
V gene: TRBV18
D gene: -
clone size: -
CDR3 DNA: TGTGCCAGCTCACCACTGGACTCGACGGGCGAGCAGTACTTC
CDR3 protein: CASSPLDSTGEQYF

J gene: TRBJ1-6
V gene: TRBV27
D gene: TRBD1
clone size: -
CDR3 DNA: TGTGCCAGCAAACGTGTAGGACAGGAGACACCCCTCCACTTT
CDR3 protein: CASKRVGQETPLHF

J gene: TRBJ2-7
V gene: TRBV6-6
D gene: -
clone size: -
CDR3 DNA: TGTGCCAGCAGTTACTCGACAGCGTACGAGCAGTACTTC
CDR3 protein: CASSYSTAYEQYF

J gene: TRBJ1-4
V gene: TRBV7-9
D gene: -
clone size: -
CDR3 DNA: TGTGCCAGCAGCTCAACCCGGGTACAGGGTTCAACTAATGAAAAACTGTTTTTT
CDR3 protein: CASSSTRVQGSTNEKLFF

J gene: TRBJ2-1
V gene: TRBV3-1/TRBV3-2
D gene: TRBD2
clone size: -
CDR3 DNA: TGTGCCCGCGACGGCGGGAGGGCCATGGATGAGCAGTTCTTC
CDR3 protein: CARDGGRAMDEQFF

J gene: TRBJ2-3
V gene: TRBV19
D gene: TRBD1
clone size: -
CDR3 DNA: TGTGCCAGTAGGCCAGGGGGCTCCACGGATACGCAGTATTTT
CDR3 protein: CASRPGGSTDTQYF

J gene: TRBJ2-7
V gene: TRBV2
D gene: -
clone size: -
CDR3 DNA: TGTGCCACCGGACAGCTCTCCTACGAGCAGTACTTC
CDR3 protein: CATGQLSYEQYF

J gene: TRBJ2-5
V gene: TRBV29-1
D gene: -
clone size: once
CDR3 DNA: TGCAGCTTCGAGGCCGGGGAGACCCAGTACTTC
CDR3 protein: CSFEAGETQYF

J gene: TRBJ1-3
V gene: TRBV19
D gene: -
clone size: -
CDR3 DNA: TGTGCCAGTAGTATCGGTAATTCAGGGGCCCACTCTGGAAACACCATATATTTT
CDR3 protein: CASSIGNSGAHSGNTIYF

J gene: TRBJ1-6
V gene: TRBV3-1/TRBV3-2
D gene: TRBD1
clone size: -
CDR3 DNA: TGTGCCAGCAGCCAGGTACCGGGACAGGGAGGATCACCCCTCCACTTT
CDR3 protein: CASSQVPGQGGSPLHF

J gene: TRBJ1-4
V gene: TRBV7-2
D gene: -
clone size: -
CDR3 DNA: TGTGCCAGCAGCTTAGGGTTTTCTACTGAAAAACTGTTTTTT
CDR3 protein: CASSLGFSTEKLFF

J gene: TRBJ2-1
V gene: TRBV19
D gene: TRBD2
clone size: few
CDR3 DNA: TGTGCCAGTAGTAGTGTACTAGCGGGGCTCAATGAGCAGTTCTTC
CDR3 protein: CASSSVLAGLNEQFF

J gene: TRBJ2-2
V gene: TRBV19
D gene: -
clone size: -
CDR3 DNA: TGTGCCAGTAGTATACGGGGGGCACGGACCGGGGAGCTGTTTTTT
CDR3 protein: CASSIRGARTGELFF

J gene: TRBJ2-1
V gene: TRBV7-2
D gene: -
clone size: -
CDR3 DNA: TGTGCCAGCAGCTTACGTCCTAGTGGGTCCTACAATGAGCAGTTCTTC
CDR3 protein: CASSLRPSGSYNEQFF

J gene: TRBJ2-5
V gene: TRBV6-2/TRBV6-3
D gene: -
clone size: -
CDR3 DNA: TGTGCCAGCAGTTACGGGGCAGTTGGAGAGACCCAGTACTTC
CDR3 protein: CASSYGAVGETQYF

J gene: TRBJ1-5
V gene: TRBV7-9
D gene: -
clone size: -
CDR3 DNA: TGTGCCAGCAGCCCAGAAGGGGGAGGGGCGAATCAGCCCCAGCATTTT
CDR3 protein: CASSPEGGGANQPQHF